These 26 T cell receptor beta chains share one sample of origin, sequenced in a study of Ad26.COV2.S vaccination and SARS-CoV-2 variants. Only in-frame clones appear in the TCRdb table, and some are missing; sequencing was by immunoSEQ multiplex PCR. The sample contains about 87,000 clones, roughly 84% of which appear only once. The sequencing used peripheral blood, collected after recovery from COVID-19. These receptors all stem from a human donor who had recovered from COVID-19.

J is TRBJ2-3 and V is TRBV10-1, with 10 bases identical to TRBD1. CDR1 and CDR2 from the germline V gene are WNHNN and SYGVQD (reference sequence). With V trimmed by 3 bases and J by 4 bases, 10 bases remained unmatched. CDR3 length equals 17 residues. The CDR3 coding sequence is TGCGCCAGCAGTGACCGTTCGAGGACAGGGGGGGCAGATACGCAGTATTTT. Amino acids: CASSDRSRTGGADTQYF.

The genes are TRBV28 and TRBJ2-4; TRBD1 matches at 8 bases. This CDR3 contains 14 residues. Germline assignment: CDR1 MDHEN and CDR2 SYDVKM. J gave up 6 bases and V 6 bases, and 7 bases lay outside the gene matches. The CDR3: CASSSTGALNIQYF. DNA of the CDR3: TGTGCCAGCAGCTCGACAGGGGCCTTAAACATTCAGTACTTC.

This clone has just one count. The chain couples TRBV7-6 to TRBJ2-3, with D uncertain. The CDR3 has 14 amino acids. Trimming left V 5 bases short and J 1 base short, with 10 bases between. CDR1 is SGHVS and CDR2 is FNYEAQ in the germline V gene. The CDR3 here is CASSLRLGTDTQYF. Here the CDR3 DNA reads TGTGCCAGCAGCCTTCGACTCGGCACAGATACGCAGTATTTT.

The gene calls are TRBV19 and TRBJ1-6; TRBD1 agrees at 7 bases. CDR1 is LNHDA, CDR2 SQIVND, per germline (reference sequence). J was trimmed by 4 bases and V by 9 bases; bases with no gene match: 6. This CDR3 has 14 amino acids. CDR3 in DNA: TGTGCCAGCACCGAACAGGGGTATAATTCACCCCTCCACTTT. Translating gives CASTEQGYNSPLHF.

J is TRBJ1-4 and V is TRBV4-1; the match to TRBD1 covers 10 bases. Trimming took 3 bases from V and 8 from J; bases not matched to a gene: 9. Germline loops: CDR1 MGHRA, CDR2 YSYEKL. CDR3 length: 16 residues. CDR3 nucleotides: TGCGCCAGCAGCCACGACGGGACAGGGGAACGGGAAAAACTGTTTTTT. It specifies CASSHDGTGEREKLFF.

V gene TRBV28 combines with J gene TRBJ2-1; 8 bases match TRBD2. V shed 8 bases and J 6 bases; nucleotides not matched to a gene: 15. The germline gives CDR1 MDHEN, CDR2 SYDVKM. This CDR3 has 16 amino acids. In nucleotides, the CDR3 is TGTGCCAGCGTGCCGAACACCGGGGGGGTAAGCAATGAGCAGTTCTTC. This sequence encodes CASVPNTGGVSNEQFF.

V usage is TRBV28 and J usage is TRBJ1-2; TRBD1 matches at 7 bases. Losses at the gene ends were 8 bases for V and 4 bases for J; bases not matched to a gene: 10. Germline V gene lookup returns CDR1 MDHEN and CDR2 SYDVKM. CDR3 length: 14 residues. The CDR3 DNA follows: TGTGCCAGCGGATCAACGGGACAGCCCTATGGCTACACCTTC. Translated: CASGSTGQPYGYTF.

This chain links TRBV29-1 with TRBJ1-1; the D gene is possibly TRBD1 (6 bases). The V gene lost 3 bases and the J gene lost 1 base, with 12 bases spanning the gap. The length of the CDR3 is 14 residues. Germline V gives CDR1 SQVTM, CDR2 ANQGSEA. CDR3 region: CSVDYGRGNTEAFF. The CDR3 DNA is TGCAGCGTTGATTACGGCAGGGGGAACACTGAAGCTTTCTTT.

The CDR3 sequence: CASSWQGEETQYF. DNA of the CDR3: TGTGCCAGCAGTTGGCAGGGGGAAGAGACCCAGTACTTC. The chain couples TRBV28 to TRBJ2-5; 7 nucleotides align to TRBD1. Germline V CDR1 and CDR2: MDHEN, SYDVKM. The CDR3 spans 13 residues. V trimming: 4 bases; J trimming: 3 bases; junction bases outside the gene matches: 2.

The chain combines TRBV19 with TRBJ1-2, with unresolved D. The CDR3 extends over 14 amino acids. Germline CDR1 reads LNHDA; CDR2 reads SQIVND (reference sequence). V was pared by 8 bases and J by 1 base, with 14 bases between. CDR3 DNA sequence: TGTGCCAGTCTCGAAAGGGAGTTTAACTATGGCTACACCTTC. Encoded protein: CASLEREFNYGYTF.

The chain has TRBV12-1 and TRBJ2-7. TRBV12-1 is deemed a pseudogene. The CDR3 extends over 13 amino acids. The CDR3 protein is CASSAALDYEQYF. The CDR3 region has the DNA TGTGCCAGCAGCGCTGCCCTCGACTACGAGCAGTACTTC.

This chain joins TRBV6-5 and TRBJ2-1; D is tentatively TRBD1 or TRBD2 (5 bases each). The CDR3 is 14 amino acids. Trimming removed 3 bases from V and 4 bases from J, with 10 bases in between. Per the germline V gene, CDR1 is MNHEY and CDR2 is SVGAGI. The chain's CDR3 is CASSYSGRYNEQFF. DNA for the CDR3: TGTGCCAGCAGTTATTCGGGACGGTACAATGAGCAGTTCTTC.

The chain carries TRBV6-4 and TRBJ2-5; 8 bases align to TRBD2. Germline trimming cut 2 bases from V and 7 bases from J; bases unmatched to any gene: 15. Germline V gives CDR1 MRHNA, CDR2 SNTAGT. CDR3 length: 17 residues. The CDR3, as DNA: TGTGCCAGCAGTGACCCGGACCAAGGCGGGAGGTCGGTGACCCAGTACTTC. Translation: CASSDPDQGGRSVTQYF.

This chain connects TRBV2 to TRBJ2-7; D gene unclear. Germline lookup yields CDR1 SNHLY and CDR2 FYNNEI. CDR3 length equals 11 residues. V lost 5 bases and J lost 2, with 4 bases in between. Here the CDR3 DNA reads TGTGCCAGCAGTAATACCTACGAGCAGTACTTC. Translated: CASSNTYEQYF.

The chain combines TRBV6-5 with TRBJ1-2, with D possibly being TRBD1 (6 bases). V was trimmed by 7 bases and J by 2 bases, leaving 14 bases between them. CDR1 and CDR2 (germline): MNHEY, SVGAGI. The CDR3 contains 14 residues. The CDR3 here is CASTPRGGNYGYTF. CDR3 in DNA: TGTGCCAGCACCCCGAGGGGGGGAAACTATGGCTACACCTTC.

The chain has TRBV13 and TRBJ1-1; no firm D call. Germline V gives CDR1 PRHDT, CDR2 FYEKMQ (reference sequence). V lost 3 bases to trimming and J lost 0 bases, with 8 bases between them. The CDR3 has 14 residues. The DNA of the CDR3 is TGTGCCAGCAGCTTTGGGGAATTGAACACTGAAGCTTTCTTT. It translates to CASSFGELNTEAFF.

This sequence joins TRBV20-1 and TRBJ2-3; D ambiguous. Deletions cut 8 bases from V and 2 bases from J, with 5 bases between. Germline CDR1 reads DFQATT; CDR2 reads SNEGSKA (reference sequence). The CDR3 totals 10 residues. CDR3 amino acids: CSTYTDTQYF. The CDR3 DNA is TGCAGTACTTACACAGATACGCAGTATTTT.

This clone has ten or more counts. The chain is built from TRBV6-5 and TRBJ2-2, with D unclear. This CDR3 has 15 residues. V was shortened by 6 bases and J by 1 base, with 12 bases between the two germline ends. Germline V gene sequence: CDR1 MNHEY, CDR2 SVGAGI. DNA for the CDR3: TGTGCCAGCAGGGCCGGGCTAGAGAACACCGGGGAGCTGTTTTTT. This sequence encodes CASRAGLENTGELFF.

V usage is TRBV6-2 or TRBV6-3 and J usage is TRBJ2-2; 7 bases line up with TRBD2. The trim removed 5 bases at V and 6 bases at J, leaving 12 bases unmatched. Germline V CDR1 and CDR2: MNHEY, SVGEGT. CDR3 length: 16 amino acids. CDR3 residues: CASSRGDSTLPGELFF. For the CDR3, the DNA is TGTGCCAGCAGTCGGGGGGACTCGACTTTACCCGGGGAGCTGTTTTTT.

This chain links TRBV28 with TRBJ1-2; D unresolved. In germline, CDR1 is MDHEN, CDR2 SYDVKM. The CDR3 extends over 14 amino acids. V was trimmed by 2 bases and J by 3 bases, leaving 10 bases between them. In nucleotides, the CDR3 is TGTGCCAGCAGTTTAGGCGGGATCGACTATGGCTACACCTTC. This sequence encodes CASSLGGIDYGYTF.

V and J are TRBV27 and TRBJ2-1; TRBD2 aligns across 7 bases. This CDR3 comprises 15 residues. V was pared by 6 bases and J by 8 bases, with 13 bases of the junction left unmatched. From germline, CDR1 is MNHEY and CDR2 SMNVEV (reference sequence). CDR3 protein: CASSGGSMVIDEQFF. In DNA, the CDR3 is TGTGCCAGCAGCGGCGGGAGTATGGTTATCGATGAGCAGTTCTTC.

This clone has ten or more counts. The chain employs TRBV7-9 and TRBJ2-1; D is undetermined. Per the germline V gene, CDR1 is SEHNR and CDR2 is FQNEAQ (reference sequence). The CDR3 runs 13 residues. V dropped 8 bases and J dropped 2 bases, with 10 bases sitting between them. Here the CDR3 DNA reads TGTGCCAGCGGTTCCTGGACCTACAATGAGCAGTTCTTC. Translation: CASGSWTYNEQFF.

The chain combines TRBV15 with TRBJ2-7; possibly TRBD2 for D (6 bases). The CDR3 is 14 residues long. V dropped 0 bases and J dropped 2 bases, with 8 bases sitting between them. The germline V gene encodes CDR1 LNHNV and CDR2 YYDKDF (reference sequence). CDR3 loop: CATSRERGAYEQYF. The CDR3, as DNA: TGTGCCACCAGCAGAGAGCGGGGAGCCTACGAGCAGTACTTC.

The chain employs TRBV14 and TRBJ2-2, with D possibly being TRBD1 or TRBD2 (5 bases each). Deletions cut 8 bases from V and 8 bases from J, with 24 bases between. Germline V gene data show CDR1 as SGHDN and CDR2 as FVKESK. This CDR3 spans 16 amino acids. CDR3: CASRRGLLEVGGELFF. The CDR3 bases are TGTGCCAGCCGACGGGGCTTGTTAGAGGTCGGTGGGGAGCTGTTTTTT.

The V gene is TRBV29-1, the J gene TRBJ2-5, with D maybe TRBD1 (5 bases). The germline gives CDR1 SQVTM, CDR2 ANQGSEA. Trimming left V 8 bases short and J 4 bases short, with 14 bases between. The CDR3 spans 12 residues. The CDR3 DNA follows: TGCAGCCTCATGGGGCACGGAGAGACCCAGTACTTC. It encodes CSLMGHGETQYF.

The chain carries TRBV3-1 (or the pseudogene TRBV3-2) and TRBJ1-4, with D possibly being TRBD1 (5 bases). The CDR3 covers 15 residues. V shed 3 bases and J shed 4 bases, with 12 bases lying between them. Germline assignment: CDR1 LGHDT and CDR2 YNNKEL (reference sequence). The chain's CDR3 is CASSHVRAGNEKLFF. CDR3 DNA: TGTGCCAGCAGCCACGTCAGGGCTGGTAATGAAAAACTGTTTTTT.